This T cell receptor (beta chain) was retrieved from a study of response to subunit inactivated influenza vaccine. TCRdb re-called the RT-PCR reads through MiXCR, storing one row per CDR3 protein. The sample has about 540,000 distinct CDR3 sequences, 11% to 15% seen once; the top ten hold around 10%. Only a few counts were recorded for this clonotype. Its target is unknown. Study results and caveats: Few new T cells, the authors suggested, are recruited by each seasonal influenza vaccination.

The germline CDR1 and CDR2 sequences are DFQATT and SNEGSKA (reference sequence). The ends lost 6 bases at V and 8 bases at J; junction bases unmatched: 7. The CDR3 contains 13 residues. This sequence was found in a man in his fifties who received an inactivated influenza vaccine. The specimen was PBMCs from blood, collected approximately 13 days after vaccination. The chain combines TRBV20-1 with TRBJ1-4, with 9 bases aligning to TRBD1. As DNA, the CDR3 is TGCAGTGCCGAGAGGACAGGGGCCGAAAAACTGTTTTTT. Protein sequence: CSAERTGAEKLFF.